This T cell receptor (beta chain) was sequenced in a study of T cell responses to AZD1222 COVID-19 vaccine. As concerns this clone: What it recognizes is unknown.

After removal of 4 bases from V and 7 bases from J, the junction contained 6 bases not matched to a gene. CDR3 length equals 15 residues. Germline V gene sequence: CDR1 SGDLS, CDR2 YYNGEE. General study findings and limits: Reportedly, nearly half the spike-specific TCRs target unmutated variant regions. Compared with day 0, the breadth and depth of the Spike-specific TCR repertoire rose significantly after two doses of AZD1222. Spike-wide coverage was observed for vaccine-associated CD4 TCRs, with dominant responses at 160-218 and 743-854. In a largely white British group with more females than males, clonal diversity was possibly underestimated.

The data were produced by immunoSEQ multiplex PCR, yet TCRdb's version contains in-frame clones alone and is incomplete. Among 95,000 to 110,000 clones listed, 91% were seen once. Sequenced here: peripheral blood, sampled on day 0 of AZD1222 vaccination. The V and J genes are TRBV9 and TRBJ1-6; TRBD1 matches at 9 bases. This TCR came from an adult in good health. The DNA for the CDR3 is TGTGCCAGCAGCTACGGACAGGGGAACAATTCACCCCTCCACTTT. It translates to CASSYGQGNNSPLHF.